This T cell receptor (beta chain) was observed in a study of blood T cell repertoires in COVID-19 (dated by TCRdb to about 2020). Background on the whole study: The collaborator samples originated in the United States, Italy and Spain and spanned the acute and convalescent phases of COVID-19. The prospective study material was composed of cDNA or gDNA derived from T cells, B-cell-depleted T cells, or PBMCs. Subjects who had been exposed to COVID-19, were actively infected with it, or had recovered from it provided the deeply sampled blood TCRbeta repertoires that made up the dataset. The repertoires were released in a freely available public database meant as a resource for research on the immune response to SARS-CoV-2. The samples were drawn from two sources: the first 160 participants of the ongoing ImmuneRACE study, and 1,000 to 1,500 subjects contributed by 6 global collaborators. A de-identified subject ID, COVID-19 status, age in years and sex were almost always included in the sample metadata. HLA class I and class II types, where available, came from metadata supplied by the sample provider rather than from assay-based typing. Broader findings and caveats from the paper: The amount of clinical and demographic metadata varied by source and participant and was provided uncurated.

The collaborating institutions used their own protocols to collect whole blood in K2EDTA tubes. For TCRbeta analysis, collaborators shipped samples in one of three forms: frozen whole blood, isolated PBMCs, or DNA extracted from either of those sample types. This clone was detected a few times. Its antigen remains unidentified. Base qualities are missing; no much larger clone stands one base away. TCRbeta CDR3 regions were amplified from genomic DNA using the immunoSEQ Assay, a bias-controlled multiplex PCR. In the original analysis: The number of nucleated cells in each sample was estimated from the amplification of reference gene primers within the assay. To quantify the absolute abundance of each unique TCRbeta CDR3 rearrangement, sequence reads were collapsed and filtered. For each sample, productive Simpson clonality was calculated as the square root of Simpson's diversity index across productive rearrangements. Here the immuneACCESS table is served through TCRdb, limited to in-frame sequences with V and J called. Missing clones are a known gap in these copies; in checked studies unresolved V genes cover under half, and the rest lacks a known reason. That table is the source of V, J and clone size, and D and trimming were worked out from the DNA. This sample gives fewer than 200,000 clones in total; 82% of them show up just once. The top ten constitute about 8.4% of the sample.

CDR1 and CDR2 were assigned from the germline V gene as MDHEN and SYDVKM. The CDR3 has 15 amino acids, counting the end cysteine and phenylalanine. The CDR3 DNA has 45 bases and is translated from base 1. V trim: 6 bases; J trim: 0 bases; unmatched bases: 4. The sample consisted of peripheral blood. Recombination linked TRBV28 to TRBJ2-7; the central 11 bases match TRBD2. The sequence was obtained from a woman aged 70-85 years with acute or convalescent COVID-19. The DNA reads as follows: TGTGCCAGCAGACGGACTAGCGGGTTCTCCTACGAGCAGTACTTC. It translates as CASRRTSGFSYEQYF.